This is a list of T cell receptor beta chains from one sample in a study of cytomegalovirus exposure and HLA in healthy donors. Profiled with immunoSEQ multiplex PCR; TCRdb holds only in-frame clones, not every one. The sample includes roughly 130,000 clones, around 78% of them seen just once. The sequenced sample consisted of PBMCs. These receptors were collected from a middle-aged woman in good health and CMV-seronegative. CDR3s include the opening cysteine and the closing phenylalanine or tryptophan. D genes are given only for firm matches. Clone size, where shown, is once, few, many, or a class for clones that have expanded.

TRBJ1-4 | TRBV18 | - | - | CASSPGQNSGNEKLFF | TGTGCCAGCTCACCAGGGCAAAACAGCGGTAATGAAAAACTGTTTTTT
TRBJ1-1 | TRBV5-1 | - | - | CASSITGEAFF | TGCGCCAGCAGCATAACAGGGGAAGCTTTCTTT
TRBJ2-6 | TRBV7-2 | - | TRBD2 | CASSPTSGGPFSGANGLTF | TGTGCCAGCAGCCCAACTAGCGGGGGTCCCTTCTCTGGGGCCAACGGCCTGACTTTC
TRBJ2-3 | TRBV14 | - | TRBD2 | CASSHRGGLGLDTQYF | TGTGCCAGCAGCCACCGCGGGGGACTAGGCTTAGATACGCAGTATTTT
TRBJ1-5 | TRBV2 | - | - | CASSEGRGQPQHF | TGTGCCAGCAGTGAAGGACGGGGGCAGCCCCAGCATTTT
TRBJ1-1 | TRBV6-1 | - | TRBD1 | CASSGGTGAFMNTEAFF | TGTGCCAGCAGTGGAGGGACAGGGGCGTTTATGAACACTGAAGCTTTCTTT
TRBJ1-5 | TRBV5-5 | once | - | CASSSWPNREGQPQHF | TGTGCCAGCAGCTCGTGGCCTAATCGGGAGGGTCAGCCCCAGCATTTT
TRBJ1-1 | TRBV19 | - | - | CASSIQPPDTEAFF | TGTGCCAGTAGTATCCAACCCCCGGACACTGAAGCTTTCTTT
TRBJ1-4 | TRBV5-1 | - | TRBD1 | CASSLQGITNEKLFF | TGCGCCAGCAGCTTACAGGGGATAACTAATGAAAAACTGTTTTTT
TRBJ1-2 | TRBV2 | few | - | CASSEGQTSYGYTF | TGTGCCAGCAGTGAAGGACAGACATCCTATGGCTACACCTTC
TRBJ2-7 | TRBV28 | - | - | CASSLGALSYEQYF | TGTGCCAGCAGTTTGGGGGCACTCTCCTACGAGCAGTACTTC
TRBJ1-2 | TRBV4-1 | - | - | CASSQDMTTNYGYTF | TGCGCCAGCAGCCAAGATATGACAACGAACTATGGCTACACCTTC
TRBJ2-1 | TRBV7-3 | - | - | CASSLQGLSSYNEQFF | TGTGCCAGCAGCTTACAGGGGCTGAGCTCCTACAATGAGCAGTTCTTC
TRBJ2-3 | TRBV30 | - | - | CAWTSDATQYF | TGTGCCTGGACTAGCGACGCTACGCAGTATTTT
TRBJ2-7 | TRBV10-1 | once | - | CASSEKLSYEQYF | TGCGCCAGCAGTGAAAAATTATCCTACGAGCAGTACTTC
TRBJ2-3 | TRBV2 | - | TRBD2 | CASSESASGRGTDTQYF | TGTGCCAGCAGTGAATCAGCCAGCGGGAGGGGCACAGATACGCAGTATTTT
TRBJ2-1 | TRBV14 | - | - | CASSQAERTYNEQFF | TGTGCCAGCAGCCAAGCGGAGAGGACCTACAATGAGCAGTTCTTC
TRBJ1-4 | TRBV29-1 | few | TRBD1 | CSVGQGFNEKLFF | TGCAGCGTCGGACAGGGTTTTAATGAAAAACTGTTTTTT
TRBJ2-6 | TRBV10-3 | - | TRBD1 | CAIRGTGQEAGANVLTF | TGTGCCATCAGGGGGACAGGGCAAGAGGCTGGGGCCAACGTCCTGACTTTC
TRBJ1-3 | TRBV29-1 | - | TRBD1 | CSVRTGSGNTIYF | TGCAGCGTAAGGACAGGATCTGGAAACACCATATATTTT
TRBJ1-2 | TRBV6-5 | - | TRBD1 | CASSNMRGRDGYTF | TGTGCCAGCAGCAATATGAGGGGGCGCGATGGCTACACCTTC
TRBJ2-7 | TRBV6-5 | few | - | CASSVARGNEQYF | TGTGCCAGCAGCGTTGCCCGGGGGAACGAGCAGTACTTC
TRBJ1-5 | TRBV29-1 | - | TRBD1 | CSQQFSPGQGYQPQHF | TGCAGCCAACAATTTTCCCCGGGACAGGGGTACCAGCCCCAGCATTTT
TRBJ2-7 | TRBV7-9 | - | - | CASSLSAGPVGQYF | TGTGCCAGCAGCTTATCGGCAGGCCCGGTTGGGCAGTACTTC
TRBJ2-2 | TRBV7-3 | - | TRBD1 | CASSTQGTGTGELFF | TGTGCCAGCAGCACCCAAGGGACAGGGACCGGGGAGCTGTTTTTT
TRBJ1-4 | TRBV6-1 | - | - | CASSRVEEKLFF | TGTGCCAGCAGCAGGGTGGAGGAAAAACTGTTTTTT
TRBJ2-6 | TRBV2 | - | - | CASNRASGANVLTF | TGTGCCAGCAACAGGGCTTCTGGGGCCAACGTCCTGACTTTC
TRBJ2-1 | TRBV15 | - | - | CATSKTSAGLDNEQFF | TGTGCCACCAGCAAAACTTCGGCGGGTTTAGACAATGAGCAGTTCTTC
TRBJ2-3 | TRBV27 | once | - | CASSRGGTDTQYF | TGTGCCAGCAGTCGAGGTGGGACAGATACGCAGTATTTT
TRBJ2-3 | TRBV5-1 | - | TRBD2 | CASSSPGGDTQYF | TGCGCCAGCAGCTCCCCGGGGGGGGATACGCAGTATTTT
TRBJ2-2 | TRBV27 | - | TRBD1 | CASKPDRVPGELFF | TGTGCCAGCAAACCCGACAGGGTACCCGGGGAGCTGTTTTTT
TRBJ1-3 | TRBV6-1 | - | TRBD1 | CASTKGQNSNTIYF | TGTGCCAGCACCAAGGGACAGAATTCAAACACCATATATTTT
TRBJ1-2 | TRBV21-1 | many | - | CASSNRVYGYTF | TGTGCCAGCAGCAATCGCGTCTATGGCTACACCTTC
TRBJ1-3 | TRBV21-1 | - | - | CASSKGGGSPGNTIYF | TGTGCCAGCAGCAAAGGGGGGGGCTCGCCTGGAAACACCATATATTTT
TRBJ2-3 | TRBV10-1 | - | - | CATGQTSTDTQYF | TGCGCCACCGGACAGACCTCAACAGATACGCAGTATTTT
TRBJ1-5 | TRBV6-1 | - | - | CASSEVSHNQPQHF | TGTGCCAGCAGTGAAGTAAGCCACAATCAGCCCCAGCATTTT
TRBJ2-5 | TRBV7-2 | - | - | CASSLGVQGTQYF | TGTGCCAGCAGCTTAGGCGTCCAGGGGACCCAGTACTTC
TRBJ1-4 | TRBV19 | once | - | CASSIHGDEKLFF | TGTGCCAGTAGTATCCACGGGGATGAAAAACTGTTTTTT
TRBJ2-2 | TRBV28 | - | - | CASRRGTGELFF | TGTGCCAGCAGACGGGGGACCGGGGAGCTGTTTTTT
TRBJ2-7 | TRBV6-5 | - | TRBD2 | CASSRSGGHEQYF | TGTGCCAGCAGCCGTAGCGGGGGCCACGAGCAGTACTTC
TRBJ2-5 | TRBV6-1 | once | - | CASSAPSRGETQYF | TGTGCCAGCAGTGCCCCCTCCCGCGGCGAGACCCAGTACTTC
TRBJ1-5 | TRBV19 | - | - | CASGQGFNQPQHF | TGTGCCAGCGGCCAGGGATTCAATCAGCCCCAGCATTTT
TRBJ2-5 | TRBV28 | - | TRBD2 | CASSLGWAASRGGPGQETQYF | TGTGCCAGCAGTTTAGGATGGGCCGCTTCGCGGGGGGGGCCGGGACAAGAGACCCAGTACTTC
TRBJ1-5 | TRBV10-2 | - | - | CASSAEERGRPQHF | TGCGCCAGCAGTGCCGAAGAAAGAGGCCGGCCCCAGCATTTT
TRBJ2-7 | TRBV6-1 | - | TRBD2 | CASTTLAGVFYEQYF | TGTGCCAGCACCACGCTAGCGGGAGTATTCTACGAGCAGTACTTC
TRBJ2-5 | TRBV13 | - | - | CASSLVKDGEAETQYF | TGTGCCAGCAGCTTAGTTAAAGACGGGGAGGCGGAGACCCAGTACTTC
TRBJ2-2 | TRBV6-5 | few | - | CASSLGRLQAGELFF | TGTGCCAGCAGCCTAGGAAGGTTACAGGCCGGGGAGCTGTTTTTT
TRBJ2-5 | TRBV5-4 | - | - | CASSSGVQETQYF | TGTGCCAGCAGCTCCGGGGTCCAAGAGACCCAGTACTTC
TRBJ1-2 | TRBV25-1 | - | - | CASSEYKVAGRSLNGYTF | TGTGCCAGCAGTGAATATAAGGTGGCAGGCCGCTCGCTGAATGGCTACACCTTC
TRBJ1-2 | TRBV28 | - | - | CASSFWAAGFNYGYTF | TGTGCCAGCAGTTTTTGGGCCGCCGGCTTTAACTATGGCTACACCTTC